A selection of T cell receptor beta chains follows, all from one sample in a study of T cell changes during pregnancy in multiple sclerosis. Profiling relied on immunoSEQ multiplex PCR, and the TCRdb table lists in-frame clones only, not all of them. The sample has 83,000 or so clones; approximately 95% are singletons. Specimen: peripheral blood, collected after pregnancy. The receptors originated from a female donor in good health, enrolled as a control in a pregnancy study. Each CDR3 is given with its conserved first and last residue. Each record gives: V gene, D gene, clone size, CDR3 length, J gene, CDR3 DNA, CDR3 protein. D genes are given only for firm matches. Clone size appears in some rows only: once, few, many, or a class for an expanded clone.

TRBV6-4	TRBD1	.	12	TRBJ2-3	TGTGCCAGCTGGACAGGGACAGATACGCAGTATTTT	CASWTGTDTQYF
TRBV19	TRBD1	.	16	TRBJ1-2	TGTGCCAGTAGTGAGGTTAGTCGGACAGGCTATTATGGCTACACCTTC	CASSEVSRTGYYGYTF
TRBV30	.	few	17	TRBJ1-5	TGTGCCTGGAGTGTCCGTTCGGGAAGTAGGAGCAATCAGCCCCAGCATTTT	CAWSVRSGSRSNQPQHF
TRBV29-1	TRBD1	.	14	TRBJ1-3	TGCAGCGTGGGGACAGGGGGCTCTGGAAACACCATATATTTT	CSVGTGGSGNTIYF
TRBV29-1	.	.	13	TRBJ1-1	TGCAGCGCTGGAGGAGCGGGGAGGGCTGAAGCTTTCTTT	CSAGGAGRAEAFF
TRBV27	.	.	13	TRBJ1-3	TGTGCCAGCAGTTTAAACGGGGGAAACACCATATATTTT	CASSLNGGNTIYF
TRBV29-1	.	.	13	TRBJ1-1	TGCAGCGTTGAAGGCAGGATGAACACTGAAGCTTTCTTT	CSVEGRMNTEAFF
TRBV7-2	.	.	14	TRBJ2-3	TGTGCCACGACACAGGTGACGGGCGCAGATACGCAGTATTTT	CATTQVTGADTQYF
TRBV5-4	TRBD2	.	16	TRBJ2-5	TGTGCCAGCAGCTCGAAGGGACTAGCGGGGCAAGAGACCCAGTACTTC	CASSSKGLAGQETQYF
TRBV2	.	.	15	TRBJ2-4	TGTGCCAGCAGTAAGGACCTGGGGGGCAAAAACATTCAGTACTTC	CASSKDLGGKNIQYF
TRBV19	TRBD2	.	16	TRBJ2-1	TGTGCCAGTAGTGCGCTATTAGCGGGAGTTTTCAATGAGCAGTTCTTC	CASSALLAGVFNEQFF
TRBV5-6	TRBD1	.	18	TRBJ1-1	TGTGCCAGCAGCCTGTCTGACAGGGGTTTCGCTATGGACACTGAAGCTTTCTTT	CASSLSDRGFAMDTEAFF
TRBV28	TRBD2	.	14	TRBJ2-7	TGTGCCAGCAGTTCAGCGGGAGGCCGTTTCGAGCAGTACTTC	CASSSAGGRFEQYF
TRBV28	.	.	15	TRBJ2-7	TGTGCCAGCAGTTTCTCCGGGACAACCGCCTACGAGCAGTACTTC	CASSFSGTTAYEQYF
TRBV15	.	.	14	TRBJ1-1	TGTGCCACCAGCAAAGGACAGATGAACACTGAAGCTTTCTTT	CATSKGQMNTEAFF